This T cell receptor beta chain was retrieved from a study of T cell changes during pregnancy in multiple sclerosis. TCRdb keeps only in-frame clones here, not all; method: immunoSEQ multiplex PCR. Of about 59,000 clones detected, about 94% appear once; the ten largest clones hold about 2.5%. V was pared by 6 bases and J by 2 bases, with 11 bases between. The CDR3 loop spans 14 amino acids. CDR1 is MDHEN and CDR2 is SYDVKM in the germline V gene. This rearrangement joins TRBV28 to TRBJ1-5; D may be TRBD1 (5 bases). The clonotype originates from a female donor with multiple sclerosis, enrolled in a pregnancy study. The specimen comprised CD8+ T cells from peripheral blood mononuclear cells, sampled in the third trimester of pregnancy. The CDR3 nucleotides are TGTGCCAGCAGACCAGGGTTTCGCAATCAGCCCCAGCATTTT. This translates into CASRPGFRNQPQHF.